The rows below give T cell receptor beta chains drawn from one sample of a study of neurological immune-mediated disorders. A single record per CDR3 protein comes from TCRdb applying MiXCR to the 5' RACE reads. The data contain about 51,000 distinct CDR3 sequences, approximately 17% of them singletons. Sequenced: PBMCs. The receptors were gathered from a man between 60 and 75 years old in good health. Each CDR3 is given with its conserved first and last residue. The order of the fields is J gene, clone size, V gene, D gene, CDR3 DNA, CDR3 protein. D genes are given only for firm matches. Size tells how often a clone was seen (once, few, many) or the class of an expanded clone, and some rows leave it out.

J gene: TRBJ2-7; clone size: many; V gene: TRBV20-1; D gene: NA; CDR3 DNA: TGCAGTGCTACTCGGGGCCTGGAACCCTACGAGCAGTACTTC; CDR3 protein: CSATRGLEPYEQYF
J gene: TRBJ1-4; clone size: many; V gene: TRBV5-1; D gene: NA; CDR3 DNA: TGCGCCAGCAGGGAGTCTAATGAAAAACTGTTTTTT; CDR3 protein: CASRESNEKLFF
J gene: TRBJ1-2; clone size: many; V gene: TRBV5-1; D gene: NA; CDR3 DNA: TGCGCCAGCAGCTTGGACCCCCCCAACTGGGGAGTAGGCTACACCTTC; CDR3 protein: CASSLDPPNWGVGYTF
J gene: TRBJ2-1; clone size: once; V gene: TRBV12-3/TRBV12-4; D gene: TRBD2; CDR3 DNA: TGTGCCAGCAGTTTCGGGGCGGGAGGGGACAATGAGCAGTTCTTC; CDR3 protein: CASSFGAGGDNEQFF
J gene: TRBJ2-1; clone size: many; V gene: TRBV7-6; D gene: NA; CDR3 DNA: TGTGCCAGCAGCTTAGAGGGTGGCAACCCATTACTTGAGCAGTTCTTC; CDR3 protein: CASSLEGGNPLLEQFF
J gene: TRBJ2-2; clone size: NA; V gene: TRBV12-3/TRBV12-4; D gene: NA; CDR3 DNA: TGTGCCAGCAGTAGGGACGGTGACACCGGGGAGCTGTTTTTT; CDR3 protein: CASSRDGDTGELFF
J gene: TRBJ1-3; clone size: NA; V gene: TRBV12-3/TRBV12-4; D gene: NA; CDR3 DNA: TGTGCCATTATGGAGGGCCGCTCTGGAAACACCATATATTTT; CDR3 protein: CAIMEGRSGNTIYF
J gene: TRBJ1-3; clone size: NA; V gene: TRBV10-3; D gene: NA; CDR3 DNA: TGTGCCATCAGTGACAGGGAGGTTGCTGAAAACACCATATATTTT; CDR3 protein: CAISDREVAENTIYF
J gene: TRBJ1-5; clone size: many; V gene: TRBV20-1; D gene: NA; CDR3 DNA: TGCAGTGCGTTCTCCAGTTCAGGCAATCAGCCCCAGCATTTT; CDR3 protein: CSAFSSSGNQPQHF
J gene: TRBJ2-5; clone size: NA; V gene: TRBV6-5; D gene: TRBD2; CDR3 DNA: TGTGCCAGCAGTTACTCTCTAGCGGGACGGGAGACCCAGTACTTC; CDR3 protein: CASSYSLAGRETQYF
J gene: TRBJ1-2; clone size: NA; V gene: TRBV12-3/TRBV12-4; D gene: NA; CDR3 DNA: TGTGCCAGCAGGTCCCCGACAGACTTCTATGGCTACACCTTC; CDR3 protein: CASRSPTDFYGYTF
J gene: TRBJ2-5; clone size: NA; V gene: TRBV5-1; D gene: NA; CDR3 DNA: TGCGCCAGCCCCGGTCGGAGACTTCGAACAAAAGAGACCCAGTACTTC; CDR3 protein: CASPGRRLRTKETQYF
J gene: TRBJ2-5; clone size: many; V gene: TRBV7-2; D gene: NA; CDR3 DNA: TGTGCCAGCAGCTTGGGGAACAGTTTACAGGAGACCCAGTACTTC; CDR3 protein: CASSLGNSLQETQYF
J gene: TRBJ1-2; clone size: NA; V gene: TRBV5-1; D gene: NA; CDR3 DNA: TGCGCCAGCAGCTTGGGGGTCGACTATGGCTACACCTTC; CDR3 protein: CASSLGVDYGYTF
J gene: TRBJ1-4; clone size: many; V gene: TRBV3-1; D gene: NA; CDR3 DNA: TGTGCCAGCAGCCAAGTAAGGGAATCTAATGAAAAACTGTTTTTT; CDR3 protein: CASSQVRESNEKLFF
J gene: TRBJ2-7; clone size: few; V gene: TRBV20-1; D gene: NA; CDR3 DNA: TGCAGTGCTAGAAGGGGGGCCCTTTCCTACGAGCAGTACTTC; CDR3 protein: CSARRGALSYEQYF
J gene: TRBJ2-3; clone size: many; V gene: TRBV28; D gene: TRBD2; CDR3 DNA: TGTGCCAGCAGTTTGGGGACTAGCGGGATCCAAGATACGCAGTATTTT; CDR3 protein: CASSLGTSGIQDTQYF
J gene: TRBJ1-6; clone size: many; V gene: TRBV20-1; D gene: NA; CDR3 DNA: TGCAGTGCTAGAGAGGCGGGGGGAGGCTATAATTCACCCCTCCACTTT; CDR3 protein: CSAREAGGGYNSPLHF
J gene: TRBJ2-7; clone size: many; V gene: TRBV11-2; D gene: NA; CDR3 DNA: TGTGCCAGCAGCTTAGGACGGGGTATCTACGAGCAGTACTTC; CDR3 protein: CASSLGRGIYEQYF
J gene: TRBJ2-2; clone size: NA; V gene: TRBV24-1; D gene: NA; CDR3 DNA: TGTGCCACCAGCGCCCAGGGGCTCGTCACCGGGGAGCTGTTTTTT; CDR3 protein: CATSAQGLVTGELFF
J gene: TRBJ2-1; clone size: NA; V gene: TRBV7-2; D gene: NA; CDR3 DNA: TGTGCCAGCAGCTTACTCCCTGGTCTAGTCGACAATGAGCAGTTCTTC; CDR3 protein: CASSLLPGLVDNEQFF
J gene: TRBJ2-1; clone size: NA; V gene: TRBV5-6; D gene: NA; CDR3 DNA: TGTGCCAGCAGCTCGTTGGGGAATGAGCAGTTATTC; CDR3 protein: CASSSLGNEQLF
J gene: TRBJ2-7; clone size: many; V gene: TRBV6-6; D gene: TRBD1; CDR3 DNA: TGTGCCAGCAGTTATGGTAGTCGGGACAGGGGCCACGAGCAGTACTTC; CDR3 protein: CASSYGSRDRGHEQYF
J gene: TRBJ2-1; clone size: many; V gene: TRBV20-1; D gene: NA; CDR3 DNA: TGCAGTGCTGGAGCCTCCGGCTCCTACAATGAGCAGTTCTTC; CDR3 protein: CSAGASGSYNEQFF
J gene: TRBJ2-1; clone size: NA; V gene: TRBV6-5; D gene: NA; CDR3 DNA: TGTGCCACCCGCCGGGAGAGGGGTGAGCAGTTCTTC; CDR3 protein: CATRRERGEQFF
J gene: TRBJ2-3; clone size: many; V gene: TRBV7-8; D gene: NA; CDR3 DNA: TGTGCCAGCAGCTTAGTGGATATGGGGGCTGATACGCAGTATTTT; CDR3 protein: CASSLVDMGADTQYF
J gene: TRBJ2-3; clone size: many; V gene: TRBV14; D gene: TRBD1; CDR3 DNA: TGTGCCAGCAGCATTCGAAGGGACAGTAACACAGATACGCAGTATTTT; CDR3 protein: CASSIRRDSNTDTQYF
J gene: TRBJ1-1; clone size: many; V gene: TRBV6-6; D gene: NA; CDR3 DNA: TGTGCCAGCAGAACGACAGAGAACACTGAAGCTTTCTTT; CDR3 protein: CASRTTENTEAFF
J gene: TRBJ2-5; clone size: many; V gene: TRBV27; D gene: TRBD2; CDR3 DNA: TGTGCCAGCAGTTTCCCGTTGGCTAGCGGGCCGCAAGAGACCCAGTACTTC; CDR3 protein: CASSFPLASGPQETQYF
J gene: TRBJ1-2; clone size: many; V gene: TRBV7-9; D gene: NA; CDR3 DNA: TGTGCCAGCAGCCAACAGGATAACTATGGCTACACCTTC; CDR3 protein: CASSQQDNYGYTF
J gene: TRBJ1-5; clone size: medium-sized; V gene: TRBV5-1; D gene: NA; CDR3 DNA: TGCGCCAGCAGCTTGGACGGGGGGCAGAGGCAGCCCCAGCATTTT; CDR3 protein: CASSLDGGQRQPQHF
J gene: TRBJ2-7; clone size: many; V gene: TRBV28; D gene: NA; CDR3 DNA: TGTGCCAGCAGTTTAAGCGTTCTCACAGGGAGCAATCGGGAGCAGTACTTC; CDR3 protein: CASSLSVLTGSNREQYF
J gene: TRBJ2-7; clone size: many; V gene: TRBV5-1; D gene: TRBD2; CDR3 DNA: TGCGCCAGCAGCGCGGGAGGGGGGCGTCAAGAGCAGTACTTC; CDR3 protein: CASSAGGGRQEQYF
J gene: TRBJ2-5; clone size: many; V gene: TRBV11-2; D gene: NA; CDR3 DNA: TGTGCCAGCAGCTTAGTACCCCCAGCCCAGTACTTC; CDR3 protein: CASSLVPPAQYF
J gene: TRBJ2-2; clone size: many; V gene: TRBV5-1; D gene: TRBD2; CDR3 DNA: TGCGCCAGCAGCTTTTCGGCTAGCGGGCCCGCGAACACCGGGGAGCTGTTTTTT; CDR3 protein: CASSFSASGPANTGELFF
J gene: TRBJ2-7; clone size: many; V gene: TRBV20-1; D gene: TRBD1; CDR3 DNA: TGCAGTGCTAATGACAGGGGGCGTGGGTACGAGCAGTACTTC; CDR3 protein: CSANDRGRGYEQYF
J gene: TRBJ1-2; clone size: few; V gene: TRBV7-9; D gene: NA; CDR3 DNA: TGTGCCAGCAGCCTGGGCCAGAATGGCTACACCTTC; CDR3 protein: CASSLGQNGYTF
J gene: TRBJ2-7; clone size: few; V gene: TRBV20-1; D gene: TRBD2; CDR3 DNA: TGCAGTGCTAGAGATAGCGTAACTAGCGGATTCTACGAGCAGTACTTC; CDR3 protein: CSARDSVTSGFYEQYF
J gene: TRBJ2-1; clone size: many; V gene: TRBV20-1; D gene: NA; CDR3 DNA: TGCAGTGCTAGAGCACCGGGAGAAAGTCCCCATGAGCAGTTCTTC; CDR3 protein: CSARAPGESPHEQFF
J gene: TRBJ1-4; clone size: many; V gene: TRBV12-3/TRBV12-4; D gene: NA; CDR3 DNA: TGTGCATCAGCCGATCCCCTGAGTGAAAAACTGTTTTTT; CDR3 protein: CASADPLSEKLFF
J gene: TRBJ2-5; clone size: many; V gene: TRBV29-1; D gene: TRBD1; CDR3 DNA: TGCAGCGTTGAAGTCCCGACAGGGAACCAAGAGACCCAGTACTTC; CDR3 protein: CSVEVPTGNQETQYF
J gene: TRBJ2-7; clone size: NA; V gene: TRBV6-6; D gene: NA; CDR3 DNA: TGTGCCAGCAGCCCATTGTCCTACGAGCAGTACTTC; CDR3 protein: CASSPLSYEQYF
J gene: TRBJ2-1; clone size: many; V gene: TRBV6-5; D gene: TRBD1; CDR3 DNA: TGTGCCAGCAGCCCCGGGACAGGGGTGGACAATGAGCAGTTCTTC; CDR3 protein: CASSPGTGVDNEQFF
J gene: TRBJ2-1; clone size: many; V gene: TRBV3-1; D gene: NA; CDR3 DNA: TGTGCCAGCAGCCAAATCCTGGCGAATGAGCAGTTCTTC; CDR3 protein: CASSQILANEQFF
J gene: TRBJ1-2; clone size: many; V gene: TRBV18; D gene: NA; CDR3 DNA: TGTGCCAGCTCGGCAGGGGAACACTATGGCTACACCTTC; CDR3 protein: CASSAGEHYGYTF
J gene: TRBJ1-3; clone size: few; V gene: TRBV6-2/TRBV6-3; D gene: NA; CDR3 DNA: TGTGCCAGCAATCCGTCTCTCCGCGGAAACACCATATATTTT; CDR3 protein: CASNPSLRGNTIYF
J gene: TRBJ1-2; clone size: many; V gene: TRBV10-3; D gene: TRBD1; CDR3 DNA: TGTGCCATCAGTGAGGACAGGGGTAACTATGGCTACACCTTC; CDR3 protein: CAISEDRGNYGYTF
J gene: TRBJ1-1; clone size: many; V gene: TRBV5-8; D gene: NA; CDR3 DNA: TGTGCCAGCAGCCGTGGCAAGGGGAGATCACAGAACACTGAAGCTTTCTTT; CDR3 protein: CASSRGKGRSQNTEAFF
J gene: TRBJ2-7; clone size: many; V gene: TRBV7-9; D gene: TRBD2; CDR3 DNA: TGTGCCAGCAGCATTAGCGGGAGGGCGTACGAGCAGTACTTC; CDR3 protein: CASSISGRAYEQYF
J gene: TRBJ1-2; clone size: many; V gene: TRBV25-1; D gene: TRBD1; CDR3 DNA: TGTGCCAGCAGGGGACGGACAGGGGGTGGCTACACCTTC; CDR3 protein: CASRGRTGGGYTF
J gene: TRBJ2-1; clone size: many; V gene: TRBV29-1; D gene: TRBD2; CDR3 DNA: TGCAGCGTAGAGACTAGCGCCACGGACAATGAGCAGTTCTTC; CDR3 protein: CSVETSATDNEQFF
J gene: TRBJ2-2; clone size: many; V gene: TRBV28; D gene: TRBD2; CDR3 DNA: TGTGCCAGCAGTTTCCTCGGGACTAGCGGGCGAAAAACCGGGGAGCTGTTTTTT; CDR3 protein: CASSFLGTSGRKTGELFF
J gene: TRBJ2-5; clone size: many; V gene: TRBV5-1; D gene: NA; CDR3 DNA: TGCGCCAGCAGCCTAGGGGACTGGCAAGAGACCCAGTACTTC; CDR3 protein: CASSLGDWQETQYF
J gene: TRBJ2-4; clone size: many; V gene: TRBV12-3/TRBV12-4; D gene: NA; CDR3 DNA: TGTGCCAGCAGTTTACAGGGAATAGCCAAAAACATTCAGTACTTC; CDR3 protein: CASSLQGIAKNIQYF
J gene: TRBJ1-4; clone size: many; V gene: TRBV7-8; D gene: NA; CDR3 DNA: TGTGCCAGCACGGCGGCAAATGAAAAACTGTTTTTT; CDR3 protein: CASTAANEKLFF
J gene: TRBJ2-3; clone size: many; V gene: TRBV4-1; D gene: NA; CDR3 DNA: TGCGCCAGCAGCCAAGGGATCGGAGACAACACAGATACGCAGTATTTT; CDR3 protein: CASSQGIGDNTDTQYF
J gene: TRBJ1-1; clone size: many; V gene: TRBV5-1; D gene: TRBD1; CDR3 DNA: TGCGCCAGCAGCTTGGACGGGACAGGGAACACTGAAGCTTTCTTT; CDR3 protein: CASSLDGTGNTEAFF
J gene: TRBJ2-5; clone size: NA; V gene: TRBV6-5; D gene: NA; CDR3 DNA: TGTGCCAGCAGTTACAACAGGGAAGAGACCCAGTACTTC; CDR3 protein: CASSYNREETQYF
J gene: TRBJ2-7; clone size: many; V gene: TRBV7-2; D gene: TRBD2; CDR3 DNA: TGTGCCAGCAGCCAGGTCTACTTAGCGGGAGGGTACGAGCAGTACTTC; CDR3 protein: CASSQVYLAGGYEQYF